Shown below are 13 T cell receptor beta chains from a single sample sequenced in a study of immune evolution from preneoplasia to lung adenocarcinoma (dated by TCRdb to the early 2020s). Receptor amplification or capture employed the immunoSEQ multiplex PCR assay. In TCRdb, the immuneACCESS table is reduced to in-frame sequences with V and J assigned. These tables do not hold every clone; where another copy was compared, an unresolved V gene accounts for under half, and the others remain unexplained. This sample holds some 6,100 clones; 80% to 85% were observed only once. Of the sample, around 2.9% is held by the ten largest clones. Sequenced input: FFPE lung adenocarcinoma in situ tissue. The cell subset or site label for this specimen denotes: preinvasive adenocarcinoma in situ (AIS). All receptors come from a donor aged 70 or over with lung adenocarcinoma.

This chain uses TRBV5-4 with TRBJ1-2, with 11 bases identical to TRBD1. Germline V gene lookup returns CDR1 SGHNT and CDR2 YYREEE (reference sequence). V dropped 2 bases and J dropped 6; count of bases not matched to a gene: 6. The CDR3 is 15 residues long. The CDR3 sequence: CASSFGQGARNGYTF. The CDR3, as DNA: TGTGCCAGCAGCTTCGGACAGGGGGCTCGGAATGGCTACACCTTC.

This sequence joins TRBV7-9 and TRBJ2-5; D is unclear. The CDR3 extends over 13 amino acids. Trimming cost V 3 bases and J 2 bases, with 7 bases left between them. Germline values: CDR1 SEHNR, CDR2 FQNEAQ (reference sequence). The CDR3 is CASSFHRQETQYF. In DNA form, the CDR3 reads TGTGCCAGCAGCTTCCACAGACAAGAGACCCAGTACTTC.

The V and J genes are TRBV21-1 and TRBJ1-4; the table names TRBD1, a call not compared with the DNA. TRBV21-1 is annotated as a pseudogene. The CDR3 runs to 15 residues. The CDR3 protein is CASKNTGTGCEKLFF. The CDR3 DNA reads as TGTGCCAGCAAAAACACCGGGACAGGGTGTGAAAAACTGTTTTTT.

The chain links TRBV18 to TRBJ2-7, with D maybe TRBD1 (6 bases). V was clipped by 3 bases and J by 0 bases, with 6 bases between them. Germline V gives CDR1 KGHSH, CDR2 LQKENI. The CDR3 length is 13 residues. As DNA, the CDR3 is TGTGCCAGCTCACCGGACAGCTCCTACGAGCAGTACTTC. Protein: CASSPDSSYEQYF.

This clone was counted a few times. The V and J genes are TRBV5-4 and TRBJ2-7; 9 nucleotides line up with TRBD2. CDR1 SGHNT and CDR2 YYREEE come from the germline V gene (reference sequence). This CDR3 region has 18 residues. V shed 2 bases and J 6 bases; nucleotides not matched to a gene: 18. The CDR3 DNA reads TGTGCCAGCAGCTTAAGATTAGCGAGCGGGAGGATACCCCGCGAGCAGTACTTC. Encoded protein: CASSLRLASGRIPREQYF. Complete variable domain (other parts from reference TRBV5-4 and TRBJ2-7): ETGVTQSPTHLIKTRGQQVTLRCSSQSGHNTVSWYQQALGQGPQFIFQYYREEENGRGNFPPRFSGLQFPNYSSELNVNALELDDSALYLCASSLRLASGRIPREQYFGPGTRLTVT.

The rearrangement uses TRBV7-2 and TRBJ2-1; no clear D gene. This CDR3 region has 15 residues. The germline V gene encodes CDR1 SGHTA and CDR2 FQGNSA. V was clipped by 0 bases and J by 0 bases, with 6 bases between them. The CDR3 reads CASSLAGASYNEQFF. CDR3 in DNA: TGTGCCAGCAGCTTAGCGGGTGCCTCCTACAATGAGCAGTTCTTC.

The CDR3 nucleotides are TGTGCCAGCAGTGCCCCCAGACTAGCGGGAGGGGGAACCGGGGAGCTGTTTTTT. Encoded protein: CASSAPRLAGGGTGELFF. This chain joins TRBV6-1 and TRBJ2-2; 14 nucleotides line up with TRBD2. The CDR3 is 18 amino acids. Germline assignment: CDR1 MNHNS and CDR2 SASEGT. V gave up 4 bases and J gave up 5 bases; unmatched junction bases: 9.

V usage is TRBV25-1 and J usage is TRBJ2-3; 9 nucleotides match TRBD1. CDR1 and CDR2 (germline): MGHDK, SYGVNS. The CDR3 is 15 residues long. Trimming removed 3 bases from V and 8 bases from J; junction bases left unmatched: 9. The CDR3 DNA is TGTGCCAGCAGTGACGGGACAGGGACAAGGGTTACGCAGTATTTT. As protein: CASSDGTGTRVTQYF.

Only one count was recorded for this clone. The chain has TRBV11-2 and TRBJ2-2; TRBD2 agrees at 10 bases. CDR3 length: 15 residues. Looked up from germline, CDR1 is SGHAT and CDR2 is FQNNGV. V shed 5 bases, J shed 1 base, and the junction held 1 base outside the gene matches. CDR3 region: CASSRTSGNTGELFF. The DNA for the CDR3 is TGTGCCAGCAGCCGGACTAGCGGGAACACCGGGGAGCTGTTTTTT. Together with reference TRBV11-2 and TRBJ2-2, the CDR3 gives the full variable domain: EAGVAQSPRYKIIEKRQSVAFWCNPISGHATLYWYQQILGQGPKLLIQFQNNGVVDDSQLPKDRFSAERLKGVDSTLKIQPAKLEDSAVYLCASSRTSGNTGELFFGEGSRLTVL.

The chain uses TRBV9 and TRBJ2-4, with D possibly matching TRBD1 (6 bases). CDR3 size: 15 residues. The ends were cut back, 4 bases at V and 8 bases at J, with 19 bases in the middle. Germline V CDR1 and CDR2: SGDLS, YYNGEE. CDR3 in amino acids: CASSMQGRVSDIQYF. As DNA, the CDR3 is TGTGCCAGCAGCATGCAGGGGCGGGTGTCGGACATTCAGTACTTC.

The chain is built from TRBV7-2 and TRBJ2-5, with TRBD1 matching over 7 bases. This CDR3 is built from 15 residues. CDR1 SGHTA and CDR2 FQGNSA come from the germline V gene. V was clipped by 5 bases and J by 3 bases; unmatched bases: 9. The CDR3 DNA reads TGTGCCAGCAGCAATCCCTTGGGACAGAAAGAGACCCAGTACTTC. Translation: CASSNPLGQKETQYF.

The DNA of the CDR3 is TGTGCCAGCAGTGAAGGGCGGGGAGCTAATGAAAAACTGTTTTTT. Protein: CASSEGRGANEKLFF. J is TRBJ1-4 and V is TRBV6-1; D unclear. The CDR3 runs to 15 residues. Germline loops: CDR1 MNHNS, CDR2 SASEGT. Trimming stripped 1 base from V and 3 bases from J, with 9 bases between.

This clone was seen only once. The chain employs TRBV6-1 and TRBJ1-5; D possibly corresponds to TRBD1 (5 bases). The germline V and J ends were trimmed by 1 base and 4 bases, with 14 bases remaining between them. The germline gives CDR1 MNHNS, CDR2 SASEGT. The CDR3 sequence is 16 residues long. CDR3 in DNA: TGTGCCAGCAGTGAAGGGGTAATGGGGCAGAATCAGCCCCAGCATTTT. Its protein is CASSEGVMGQNQPQHF.